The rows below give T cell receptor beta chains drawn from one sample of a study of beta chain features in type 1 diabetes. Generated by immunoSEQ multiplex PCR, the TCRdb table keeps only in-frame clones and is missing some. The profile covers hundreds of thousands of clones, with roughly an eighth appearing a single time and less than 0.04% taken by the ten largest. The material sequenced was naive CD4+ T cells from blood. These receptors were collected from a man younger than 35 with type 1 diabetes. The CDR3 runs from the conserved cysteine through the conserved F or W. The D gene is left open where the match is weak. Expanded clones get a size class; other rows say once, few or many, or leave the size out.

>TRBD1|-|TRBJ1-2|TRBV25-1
TGTGCCAGCATGGGGAAGGGACAGCCCCTCAGTAACTATGGCTACACCTTC
CASMGKGQPLSNYGYTF
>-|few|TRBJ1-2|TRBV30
TGTGCCTCCCAACCCGTGTCGAGTGGCTACACCTTC
CASQPVSSGYTF
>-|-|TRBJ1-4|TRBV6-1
TGTGCCAGTGGACGGACTCTTGCAACTAATGAAAAACTGTTTTTT
CASGRTLATNEKLFF
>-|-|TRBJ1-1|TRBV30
TGTGCCTGGAGTGCCAATCTTAACACTGAAGCTTTCTTT
CAWSANLNTEAFF
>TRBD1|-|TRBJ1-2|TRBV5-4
TGTGCCAGCAGCCGACCGGGACAGGGAGGCTATGGCTACACCTTC
CASSRPGQGGYGYTF
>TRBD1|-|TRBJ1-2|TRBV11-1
TGTGCCAGCAGTCGACAGGGTAATAACTATGGCTACACCTTC
CASSRQGNNYGYTF
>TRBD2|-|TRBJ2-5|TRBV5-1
TGCGCCAGCAGCTTGACTAGCGGGGTCTCGGAGACCCAGTACTTC
CASSLTSGVSETQYF
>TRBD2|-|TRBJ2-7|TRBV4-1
TGCGCCAGCAGCCTTGGCGGGGGGCCCTCCTACGAGCAGTACTTC
CASSLGGGPSYEQYF
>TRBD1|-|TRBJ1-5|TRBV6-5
TGTGCCAGCAGTCCTGGACAGGGGATAAATCAGCCCCAGCATTTT
CASSPGQGINQPQHF
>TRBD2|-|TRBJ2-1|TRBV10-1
TGCGCCAGCAGTGATCCCCGGGGGGGAATTTTCTATGAGCAGTTCTTC
CASSDPRGGIFYEQFF
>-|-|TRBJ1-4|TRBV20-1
TGCAGTGCGCAGTACAGGGAAAGACTGTTTTTT
CSAQYRERLFF
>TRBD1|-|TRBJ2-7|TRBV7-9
TGTGCCAGCAGCTCCCCCGGACAGGGCCTGGACGAGCAGTACTTC
CASSSPGQGLDEQYF
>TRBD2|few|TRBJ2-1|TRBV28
TGTGCCAGCACTCTGGGGGACCTTAGCGGGTTTGAGCAGTTCTTC
CASTLGDLSGFEQFF
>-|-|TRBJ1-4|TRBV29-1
TGCAGCGTTGAAGGGGGGGACGAAAAACTGTTTTTT
CSVEGGDEKLFF
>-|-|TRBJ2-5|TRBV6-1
TGTGCCAGCAGTGAAAGGAGGACCCAGTACTTC
CASSERRTQYF
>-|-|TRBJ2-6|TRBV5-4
TGTGCCAGCCGACAGAGAGACTCTGGGGCCAACGTCCTGACTTTC
CASRQRDSGANVLTF
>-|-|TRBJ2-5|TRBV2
TGTGCCAGCAGTGCCTTCACCCGCCAAGAGACCCAGTACTTC
CASSAFTRQETQYF
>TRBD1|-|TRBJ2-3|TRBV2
TGTGCCAGCAGCACGACAGGGGGCCCAGATACGCAGTATTTT
CASSTTGGPDTQYF
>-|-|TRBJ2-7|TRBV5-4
TGTGCCAGCAGGGAGGGGGTAGAGCAGTACTTC
CASREGVEQYF
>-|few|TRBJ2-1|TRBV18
TGTGCCAGCTCACCGGAAATAGGTGAGCAGTTCTTC
CASSPEIGEQFF
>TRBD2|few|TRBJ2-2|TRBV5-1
TGCGCCAGCAGCCCTACCCTAGCGGGAGGTCCCACCGGGGAGCTGTTTTTT
CASSPTLAGGPTGELFF
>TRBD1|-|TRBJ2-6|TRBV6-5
TGTGCCAGCAGTTACACGACAGGGTCCGGGGCCAACGTCCTGACTTTC
CASSYTTGSGANVLTF
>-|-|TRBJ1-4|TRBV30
TGTGCCTGGAGTAAAGGAGGAACTAATGAAAAACTGTTTTTT
CAWSKGGTNEKLFF
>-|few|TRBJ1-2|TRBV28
TGTGCCAGCAGCTTATCGACAGCGGCTAACTATGGCTACACCTTC
CASSLSTAANYGYTF
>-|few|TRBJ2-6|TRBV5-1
TGCGCCAGCAGCTTGAGGGCCCCCTCTGGGGCCAACGTCCTGACTTTC
CASSLRAPSGANVLTF
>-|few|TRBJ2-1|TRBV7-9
TGTGCCAGCAGCGAACTTGGTCCCTACAATGAGCAGTTCTTC
CASSELGPYNEQFF
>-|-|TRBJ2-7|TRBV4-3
TGCGCCAGCAGCCAAGAGCGGGACACCTACGAGCAGTACTTC
CASSQERDTYEQYF
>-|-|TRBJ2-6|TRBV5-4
TGTGCCAGCAGGCCTACAGGGTCTGGGGCCAACGTCCTGACTTTC
CASRPTGSGANVLTF
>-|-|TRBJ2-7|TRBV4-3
TGCGCCAGCAGCCAAGATCTCGGGTGGGGGGCCCAGGACTTC
CASSQDLGWGAQDF
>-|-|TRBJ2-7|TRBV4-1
TGCGCCAGCAGCTGGGGGACGGGAGCCTACGAGCAGTACTTC
CASSWGTGAYEQYF
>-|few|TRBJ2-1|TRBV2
TGTGCCAGCAGTGAGGTCCTATGGCAGGGTAGTACGAATGAGCAGTTCTTC
CASSEVLWQGSTNEQFF
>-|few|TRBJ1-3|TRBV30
TGTGCCCGGGGGGGACCCTCGGACACCATATATTTT
CARGGPSDTIYF
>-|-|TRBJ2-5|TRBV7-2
TGTGCCAGCAGTTCACAAGAGACCCAGTACTTC
CASSSQETQYF
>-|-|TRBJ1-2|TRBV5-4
TGTGCCAGCAGCTTGGACAGCTATGGCTACACCTTC
CASSLDSYGYTF
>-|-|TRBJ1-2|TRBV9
TGTGCCAGCAGCCCCGCCCTTGACGGGGGAGCTAACTATGGCTACACCTTC
CASSPALDGGANYGYTF
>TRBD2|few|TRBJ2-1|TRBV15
TGTGCCACCAGCAGAGGGACTAGCGGGACCTACAATGAGCAGTTCTTC
CATSRGTSGTYNEQFF
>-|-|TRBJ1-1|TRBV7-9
TGTGCCAGCAGCTTGCCCTCGGGCAGGACTGAAGCTTTCTTT
CASSLPSGRTEAFF
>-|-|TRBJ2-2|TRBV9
TGTGCCAGCACCCAAGGACATTCGAGGTCGCACGGGGAGCTGTTTTTT
CASTQGHSRSHGELFF
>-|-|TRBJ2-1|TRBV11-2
TGTGCCAGCAGTTCCACGCGGCGGTACAATGAGCAGTTCTTC
CASSSTRRYNEQFF
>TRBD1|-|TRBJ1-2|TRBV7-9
TGTGCCAGCAGCCCCGATGTGTTAGGGACAGCCTATGGCTACACCTTC
CASSPDVLGTAYGYTF
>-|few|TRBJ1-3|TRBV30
TGTGCCTGGAGTGTCCGGGAAAAATCGGACATCACCATATATTTT
CAWSVREKSDITIYF
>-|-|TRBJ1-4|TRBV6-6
TGTGCCAGCAGGGAAAGGGGCCCCGTCGGAAAACTGTTTTTT
CASRERGPVGKLFF
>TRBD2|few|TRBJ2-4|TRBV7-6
TGTGCCAGCAGCCCGGGGGGGATTACAGGGATAGCCAAAAACATTCAGTACTTC
CASSPGGITGIAKNIQYF
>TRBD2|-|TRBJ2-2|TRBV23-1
TGCGCCAGCAGTCAATTGACTAGCGGGGGGTACACCGGGGAGCTGTTTTTT
CASSQLTSGGYTGELFF
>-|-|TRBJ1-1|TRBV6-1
TGTGCCAGCAGTGAAGGGGGAGGCACTGAAGCTTTCTTT
CASSEGGGTEAFF
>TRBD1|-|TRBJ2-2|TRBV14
TGTGCCAGCAGCCAAGATAAAGGGACAGTCAACACCGGGGAGCTGTTTTTT
CASSQDKGTVNTGELFF
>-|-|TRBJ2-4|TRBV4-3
TGCGCCAGCAGCCCCCAAGGTCCGGTAGCCAAAAACATTCAGTACTTC
CASSPQGPVAKNIQYF
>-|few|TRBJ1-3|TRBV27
TGTGCCAGCAGCGTAAGCTCTGGAAACACCATATATTTT
CASSVSSGNTIYF